A single sample gave rise to the 15 T cell receptor beta chains below, sequenced in a study of blood T cell repertoires in COVID-19. Method: immunoSEQ multiplex PCR; TCRdb's copy keeps in-frame clones and lacks some. The table lists tens of thousands of clones, roughly 93% of them singletons. The sequenced sample consisted of peripheral blood. Source of these receptors: a human donor in a cohort sampled during active COVID-19.

The rearrangement uses TRBV5-1 and TRBJ2-7, with 14 positions matching TRBD2. V lost 4 bases, J lost 9 bases, and 12 bases stayed unmatched. The CDR3 contains 16 residues. Looked up from germline, CDR1 is SGHRS and CDR2 is YFSETQ. The CDR3 sequence: CASSGMGTSGSARQYF. The CDR3 region has the DNA TGCGCCAGCAGCGGGATGGGGACTAGCGGGAGCGCGCGGCAGTACTTC.

The genes are TRBV27 and TRBJ2-7, with 10 bases identical to TRBD1. With 6 bases clipped from V and 2 bases from J, the junction kept 7 bases outside the gene matches. From germline, CDR1 is MNHEY and CDR2 SMNVEV (reference sequence). This CDR3 contains 15 residues. CDR3 sequence (DNA): TGTGCCAGCAGCCTGACAGGGGGCGGGCCCTACGAGCAGTACTTC. It is translated as CASSLTGGGPYEQYF.

V and J are TRBV9 and TRBJ2-3; 8 nucleotides line up with TRBD2. Germline CDR1 reads SGDLS; CDR2 reads YYNGEE. The CDR3 runs 15 residues. V lost 0 bases and J lost 4; bases outside the gene matches: 4. The CDR3 DNA sequence: TGTGCCAGCAGCGTAGGAGCGGGAGTATCAGATACGCAGTATTTT. Translating gives CASSVGAGVSDTQYF.

This chain joins TRBV28 and TRBJ1-5, with D possibly being TRBD1 (5 bases). The CDR3 length is 16 residues. V lost 2 bases and J lost 0, with 11 bases in between. CDR1 and CDR2 from the germline V gene are MDHEN and SYDVKM. CDR3 sequence (DNA): TGTGCCAGCAGTTTAGAACCAGGGAATAGCAATCAGCCCCAGCATTTT. Encoded protein: CASSLEPGNSNQPQHF.

This rearrangement joins TRBV7-6 to TRBJ1-2; D not resolved. The CDR3 spans 13 residues. The V gene's germline CDR1 is SGHVS and CDR2 FNYEAQ. The V end lost 1 base, the J end lost 5 bases, and 8 bases lay between the germline ends. The CDR3 bases are TGTGCCAGCAGCTTAGGCGAGCTATATGGCTACACCTTC. The encoded protein is CASSLGELYGYTF.

This clone was recorded once. The chain couples TRBV9 to TRBJ2-1; 9 positions agree with TRBD1. In germline, CDR1 is SGDLS, CDR2 YYNGEE. The junction had 7 bases not matched to a gene; V was cut back by 0 bases and J by 6 bases. The CDR3 is made up of 16 amino acids. DNA of the CDR3: TGTGCCAGCAGCGTAGAGGGGACAGGGCTCGCCAATGAGCAGTTCTTC. Encoded protein: CASSVEGTGLANEQFF.

The chain recombines TRBV6-2 or TRBV6-3 with TRBJ1-5, with a tentative D call TRBD1 (6 bases). CDR3 length: 15 residues. With 2 bases removed from V and 6 bases from J, the gap between germline ends came to 14 bases. Germline V lookup: CDR1 MNHEY, CDR2 SVGEGT. In DNA form, the CDR3 reads TGTGCCAGCAGTTACATTGGGGGCGTGGGTCAGCCCCAGCATTTT. It yields the protein CASSYIGGVGQPQHF.

This rearrangement joins TRBV24-1 to TRBJ2-3; TRBD2 agrees at 9 bases. The J segment lost 5 bases and the V segment lost 5 bases, leaving 7 bases of the junction unmatched. Germline CDR1 is KGHDR and CDR2 is SFDVKD. The CDR3 has 15 amino acids. The chain's CDR3 is CATSGAGGGEDTQYF. The CDR3 bases are TGTGCCACCAGTGGAGCGGGAGGAGGAGAAGATACGCAGTATTTT.

The V gene is TRBV6-1, the J gene TRBJ2-7; TRBD2 might be the D (6 bases). This CDR3 is built from 16 residues. Germline CDR1 and CDR2: MNHNS and SASEGT. V was pared by 4 bases and J by 6 bases, with 22 bases between. The CDR3 here is CASSGSGRSVRAEQYF. CDR3 nucleotides: TGTGCCAGCAGTGGGTCAGGGAGGTCGGTTAGGGCCGAGCAGTACTTC.

J is TRBJ2-7 and V is TRBV5-4, with 9 bases aligning to TRBD1. The CDR3 spans 14 residues. The germline gives CDR1 SGHNT, CDR2 YYREEE (reference sequence). V gave up 3 bases and J gave up 4 bases; unmatched junction bases: 5. CDR3 in amino acids: CASSSRDRAYEQYF. CDR3 nucleotide sequence: TGTGCCAGCAGCTCACGGGACAGGGCGTACGAGCAGTACTTC.

This clone is a singleton in its sample. The chain recombines TRBV29-1 with TRBJ2-3, with 10 bases identical to TRBD1. The CDR3 extends over 13 amino acids. V gave up 4 bases and J gave up 4 bases; unmatched junction bases: 2. Germline CDR1 and CDR2: SQVTM and ANQGSEA. CDR3 amino acids: CSVGQGAADTQYF. The CDR3 DNA sequence: TGCAGCGTTGGACAGGGGGCGGCAGATACGCAGTATTTT.

This sequence joins TRBV5-1 and TRBJ2-7, with 7 bases fitting TRBD2. The V gene end was trimmed by 0 bases and the J gene end by 5 bases; junction bases not matched to a gene: 8. The CDR3 is made up of 15 amino acids. The germline V gene encodes CDR1 SGHRS and CDR2 YFSETQ. The CDR3 DNA follows: TGCGCCAGCAGCTTGGATGGGCGGGAGTCGGACGAGCAGTACTTC. It translates to CASSLDGRESDEQYF. Based on the CDR3 plus reference TRBV5-1 and TRBJ2-7, the full variable domain is KAGVTQTPRYLIKTRGQQVTLSCSPISGHRSVSWYQQTPGQGLQFLFEYFSETQRNKGNFPGRFSGRQFSNSRSEMNVSTLELGDSALYLCASSLDGRESDEQYFGPGTRLTVT.

This chain joins TRBV11-2 and TRBJ2-1, with a tentative D call TRBD1 (5 bases). Germline assignment: CDR1 SGHAT and CDR2 FQNNGV. This CDR3 spans 13 amino acids. Between the trimmed V and J ends, which lost 1 base and 9 bases, there was a span of 10 bases. In nucleotides, the CDR3 is TGTGCCAGCAGCTTAGTAAGGGGCGGTGAGCAGTTCTTC. This translates into CASSLVRGGEQFF.

The J gene is TRBJ2-1, the V gene TRBV6-5; 11 nucleotides match TRBD1. This CDR3 contains 15 residues. CDR1 is MNHEY, CDR2 SVGAGI, per germline. The V segment lost 4 bases and the J segment 3 bases; nucleotides outside the gene matches: 2. CDR3 nucleotides: TGTGCCAGCAGTTCGGGACAGGGGGGCTACAATGAGCAGTTCTTC. It yields the protein CASSSGQGGYNEQFF.

The V gene is TRBV11-2, the J gene TRBJ2-7; D may be TRBD2 (5 bases). CDR3 length: 13 residues. Trimming cost V 5 bases and J 3 bases, with 11 bases left between them. Germline V lookup: CDR1 SGHAT, CDR2 FQNNGV. The CDR3 region has the DNA TGTGCCAGCAGCATACGGGGTTTCTACGAGCAGTACTTC. It yields the protein CASSIRGFYEQYF.